What follows describes a single T cell receptor beta chain. This record comes from a study of T cell changes during pregnancy in multiple sclerosis. TCRdb's table, derived via immunoSEQ multiplex PCR, lists solely in-frame clones and lacks some. This table has some 50,000 clones, approximately 90% appearing once. The CDR3 sequence is 14 residues long. Germline CDR1 reads LNHDA; CDR2 reads SQIVND (reference sequence). J was trimmed by 0 bases and V by 9 bases; bases with no gene match: 6. The sequence came from a female donor with multiple sclerosis, enrolled in a pregnancy study. V is TRBV19 and J is TRBJ2-3; 7 bases map to TRBD1. This specimen was CD4+ T cells from peripheral blood mononuclear cells, taken in the second trimester of pregnancy. Here the CDR3 DNA reads TGTGCCAGGGGGGACAGATCCAGCACAGATACGCAGTATTTT. This sequence encodes CARGDRSSTDTQYF. The entire variable domain, with the rest obtained from reference TRBV19 and TRBJ2-3, is as follows: DGGITQSPKYLFRKEGQNVTLSCEQNLNHDAMYWYRQDPGQGLRLIYYSQIVNDFQKGDIAEGYSVSREKKESFPLTVTSAQKNPTAFYLCARGDRSSTDTQYFGPGTRLTVL.